This TCR beta chain originates from a study of blood T cell repertoires in COVID-19 (dated by TCRdb to about 2020). Context from the whole study: Samples from collaborators originated in the United States, Italy and Spain and spanned both the acute and convalescent phases of COVID-19. A de-identified subject ID, COVID-19 status, age in years and sex were almost always included in the sample metadata. The dataset comprised deeply sampled blood TCRbeta repertoires from subjects exposed to, actively infected with, or recovered from COVID-19. Where available, HLA class I and class II types were obtained from metadata supplied by the sample provider rather than from assay-based typing. The material from the prospective study consisted of cDNA or gDNA derived from T cells, B-cell-depleted T cells, or PBMCs. The samples were drawn from two sources: the first 160 participants of the ongoing ImmuneRACE study, and 1,000 to 1,500 subjects contributed by 6 global collaborators. A freely available public database, intended as a resource for researchers studying the immune response to SARS-CoV-2, is where the repertoires were released.

The CDR3, cysteine through phenylalanine, is 17 amino acids long. This entry keeps only the CDR3 DNA: 51 bases, framed from base 1. Compared with germline, V lacks 4 bases and J lacks 2 bases; bases without a gene match: 12. From the germline V gene (reference sequence), CDR1 is MNHEY and CDR2 is SMNVEV. TCRbeta CDR3 regions were amplified from genomic DNA using the immunoSEQ Assay, a bias-controlled multiplex PCR. From the authors' description of their analysis: Within the assay, amplification of reference gene primers was used to estimate how many nucleated cells each sample contained. To quantify the absolute abundance of each unique TCRbeta CDR3 rearrangement, sequence reads were collapsed and filtered. Productive Simpson clonality was computed per sample as the square root of Simpson's diversity index over productive rearrangements. This immuneACCESS table, as held by TCRdb, lists in-frame sequences with V and J called but not all clones. Of the missing ones, under half trace to an unresolved V gene in checked studies; the others have no known cause. V, J and clone size are those of that table, while D and trimming were read from the DNA. The sample yields approximately 53,000 clones; approximately 91% were counted once. In total, the top ten clones hold about 25% of the sample.

On the study overall, not on this receptor specifically: Clinical and demographic metadata were provided uncurated, with the amount varying by source and participant.

Collaborating institutions collected whole blood in K2EDTA tubes following their own protocols. For TCRbeta analysis, collaborator samples were shipped as frozen whole blood, as isolated PBMCs, or as DNA extracted from either sample type. To note about this clone: Its antigen is not yet known. No base quality information exists; no much larger clone differs at one position.

The sequence is built from TRBV27 and TRBJ2-3, with 7 bases aligning to TRBD2. The receptor was derived from a human donor in a cohort sampled during active COVID-19. Input material: peripheral blood. The CDR3 here reads CASSYQSGLGTTDTQYF. The nucleotide sequence is given as TGTGCCAGCAGTTACCAGTCCGGACTAGGGACCACAGATACGCAGTATTTT.